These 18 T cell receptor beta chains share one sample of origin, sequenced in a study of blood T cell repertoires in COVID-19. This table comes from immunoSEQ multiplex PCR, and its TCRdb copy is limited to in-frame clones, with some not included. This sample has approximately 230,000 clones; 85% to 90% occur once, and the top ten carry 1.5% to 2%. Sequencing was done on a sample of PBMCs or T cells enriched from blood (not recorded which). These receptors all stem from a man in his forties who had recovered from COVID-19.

The CDR3 sequence: CASSIGDRGVGSPLHF. The CDR3 coding sequence is TGTGCCAGTAGTATTGGTGACAGGGGAGTTGGTTCACCCCTCCACTTT. This chain connects TRBV19 to TRBJ1-6, with 8 bases that match TRBD1. Losses at the gene ends were 3 bases for V and 9 bases for J; bases not matched to a gene: 10. This CDR3 has 16 residues. Germline CDR1 reads LNHDA; CDR2 reads SQIVND (reference sequence). The whole variable domain, remainder taken from reference TRBV19 and TRBJ1-6, is DGGITQSPKYLFRKEGQNVTLSCEQNLNHDAMYWYRQDPGQGLRLIYYSQIVNDFQKGDIAEGYSVSREKKESFPLTVTSAQKNPTAFYLCASSIGDRGVGSPLHFGNGTRLTVT.

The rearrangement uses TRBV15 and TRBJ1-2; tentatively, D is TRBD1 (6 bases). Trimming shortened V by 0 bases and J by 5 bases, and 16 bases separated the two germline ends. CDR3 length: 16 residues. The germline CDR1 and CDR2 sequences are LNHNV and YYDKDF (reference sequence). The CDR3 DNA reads TGTGCCACCAGCAGAGATTTAACAGGGAGGGCTTATGGCTACACCTTC. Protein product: CATSRDLTGRAYGYTF.

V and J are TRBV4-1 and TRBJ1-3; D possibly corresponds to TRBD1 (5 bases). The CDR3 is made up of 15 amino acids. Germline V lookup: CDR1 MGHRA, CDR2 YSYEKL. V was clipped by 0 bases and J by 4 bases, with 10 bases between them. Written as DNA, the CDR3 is TGCGCCAGCAGCCAAGAGCGGGGCTCAGGAAACACCATATATTTT. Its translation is CASSQERGSGNTIYF.

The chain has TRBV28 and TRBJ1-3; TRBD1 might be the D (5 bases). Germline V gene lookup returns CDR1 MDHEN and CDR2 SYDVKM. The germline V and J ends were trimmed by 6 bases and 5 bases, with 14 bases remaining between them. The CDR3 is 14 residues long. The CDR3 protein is CASSPRRGRNTIYF. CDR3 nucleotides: TGTGCCAGCAGCCCACGGCGGGGGAGAAACACCATATATTTT.

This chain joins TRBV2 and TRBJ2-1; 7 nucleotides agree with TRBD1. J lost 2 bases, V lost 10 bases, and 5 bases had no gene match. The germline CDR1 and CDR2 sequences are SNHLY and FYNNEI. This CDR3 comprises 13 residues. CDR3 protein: CATRDSTYNEQFF. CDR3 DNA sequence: TGTGCCACCCGGGACAGCACCTACAATGAGCAGTTCTTC.

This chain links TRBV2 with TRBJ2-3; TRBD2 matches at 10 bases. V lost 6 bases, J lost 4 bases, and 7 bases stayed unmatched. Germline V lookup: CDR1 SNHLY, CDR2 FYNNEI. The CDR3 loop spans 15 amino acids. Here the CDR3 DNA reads TGTGCCAGCAGCGGGACTAGCGCGGGCCCAGATACGCAGTATTTT. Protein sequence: CASSGTSAGPDTQYF.

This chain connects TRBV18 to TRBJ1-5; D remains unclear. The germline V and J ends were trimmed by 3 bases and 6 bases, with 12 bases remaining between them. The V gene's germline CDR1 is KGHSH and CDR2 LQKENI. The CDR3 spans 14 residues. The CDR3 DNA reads TGTGCCAGCTCACCCGGCGTGAGCGGTCAGCCCCAGCATTTT. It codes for CASSPGVSGQPQHF.

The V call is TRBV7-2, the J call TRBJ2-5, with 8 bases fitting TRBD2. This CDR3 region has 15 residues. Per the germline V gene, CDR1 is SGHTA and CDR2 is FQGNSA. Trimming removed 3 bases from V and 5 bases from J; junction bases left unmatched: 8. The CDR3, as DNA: TGTGCCAGCAGCTTGCCGGGGGGGCTCCTTGAGACCCAGTACTTC. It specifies CASSLPGGLLETQYF.

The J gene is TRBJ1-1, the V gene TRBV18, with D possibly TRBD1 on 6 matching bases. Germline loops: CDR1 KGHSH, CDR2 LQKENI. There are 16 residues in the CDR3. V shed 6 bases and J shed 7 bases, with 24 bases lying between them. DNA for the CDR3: TGTGCCAGCTCCGAGACCCGGGGGGCGAGTGCGAGTGAAGCTTTCTTT. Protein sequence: CASSETRGASASEAFF.

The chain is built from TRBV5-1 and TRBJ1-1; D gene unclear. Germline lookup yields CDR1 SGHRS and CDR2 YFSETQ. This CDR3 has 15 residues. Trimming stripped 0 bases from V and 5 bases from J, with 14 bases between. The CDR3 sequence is CASSLAIGSGTEAFF. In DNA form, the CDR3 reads TGCGCCAGCAGCTTGGCGATAGGGAGCGGAACTGAAGCTTTCTTT.

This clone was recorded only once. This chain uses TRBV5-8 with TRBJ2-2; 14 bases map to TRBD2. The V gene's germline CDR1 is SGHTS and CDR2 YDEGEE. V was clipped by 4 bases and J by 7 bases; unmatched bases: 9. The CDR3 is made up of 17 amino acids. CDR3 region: CASSGSGTSGGSGELFF. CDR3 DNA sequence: TGTGCCAGCAGCGGATCCGGGACTAGCGGGGGTAGCGGGGAGCTGTTTTTT.

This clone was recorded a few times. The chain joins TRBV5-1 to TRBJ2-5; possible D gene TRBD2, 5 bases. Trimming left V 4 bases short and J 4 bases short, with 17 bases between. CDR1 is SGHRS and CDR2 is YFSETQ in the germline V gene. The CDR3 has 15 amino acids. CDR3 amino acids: CASSPPAVEGETQYF. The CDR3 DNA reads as TGCGCCAGCAGCCCCCCAGCAGTTGAGGGAGAGACCCAGTACTTC.

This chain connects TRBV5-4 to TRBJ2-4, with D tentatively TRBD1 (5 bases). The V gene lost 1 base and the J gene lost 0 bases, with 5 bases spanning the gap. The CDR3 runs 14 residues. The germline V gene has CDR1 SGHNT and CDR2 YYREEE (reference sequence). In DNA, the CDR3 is TGTGCCAGCAGCTTGCAGGGAGCCAAAAACATTCAGTACTTC. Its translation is CASSLQGAKNIQYF.

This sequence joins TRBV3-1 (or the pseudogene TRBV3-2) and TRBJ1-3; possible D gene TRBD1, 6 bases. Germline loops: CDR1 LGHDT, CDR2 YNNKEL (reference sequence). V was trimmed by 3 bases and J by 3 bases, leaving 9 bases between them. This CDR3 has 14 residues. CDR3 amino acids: CASSQGAVGNTIYF. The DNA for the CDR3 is TGTGCCAGCAGCCAGGGGGCAGTTGGAAACACCATATATTTT.

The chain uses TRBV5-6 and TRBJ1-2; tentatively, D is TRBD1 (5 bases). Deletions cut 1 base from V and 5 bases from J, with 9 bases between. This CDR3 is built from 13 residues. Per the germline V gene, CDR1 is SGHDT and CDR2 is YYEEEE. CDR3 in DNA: TGTGCCAGCAGCTTGCTCCAGGGTTATGGCTACACCTTC. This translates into CASSLLQGYGYTF. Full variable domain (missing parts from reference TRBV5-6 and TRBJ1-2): DAGVTQSPTHLIKTRGQQVTLRCSPKSGHDTVSWYQQALGQGPQFIFQYYEEEERQRGNFPDRFSGHQFPNYSSELNVNALLLGDSALYLCASSLLQGYGYTFGSGTRLTVV.

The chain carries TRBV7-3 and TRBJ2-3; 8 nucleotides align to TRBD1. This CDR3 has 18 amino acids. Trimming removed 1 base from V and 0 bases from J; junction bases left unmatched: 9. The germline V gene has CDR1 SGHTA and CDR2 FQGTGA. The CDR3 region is CASSLRPRDRWSTDTQYF. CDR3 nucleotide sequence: TGTGCCAGCAGCTTAAGACCAAGGGACAGGTGGAGCACAGATACGCAGTATTTT. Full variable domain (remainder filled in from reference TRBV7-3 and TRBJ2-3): GAGVSQTPSNKVTEKGKYVELRCDPISGHTALYWYRQSLGQGPEFLIYFQGTGAADDSGLPNDRFFAVRPEGSVSTLKIQRTERGDSAVYLCASSLRPRDRWSTDTQYFGPGTRLTVL.

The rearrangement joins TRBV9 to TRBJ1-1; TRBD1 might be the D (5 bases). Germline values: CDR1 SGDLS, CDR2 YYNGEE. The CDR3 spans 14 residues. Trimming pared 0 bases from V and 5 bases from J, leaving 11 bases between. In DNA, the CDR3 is TGTGCCAGCAGCGTAGTTCAGGGTCGTACTGAAGCTTTCTTT. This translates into CASSVVQGRTEAFF.

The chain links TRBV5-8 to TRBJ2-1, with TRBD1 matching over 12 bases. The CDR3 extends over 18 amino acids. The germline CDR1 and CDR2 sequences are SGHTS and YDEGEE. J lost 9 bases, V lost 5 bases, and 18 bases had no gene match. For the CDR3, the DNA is TGTGCCAGCAGTCCCGTGAAGTGGCGGGACAGGGGGCAGGGTGAGCAGTTCTTC. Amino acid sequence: CASSPVKWRDRGQGEQFF.